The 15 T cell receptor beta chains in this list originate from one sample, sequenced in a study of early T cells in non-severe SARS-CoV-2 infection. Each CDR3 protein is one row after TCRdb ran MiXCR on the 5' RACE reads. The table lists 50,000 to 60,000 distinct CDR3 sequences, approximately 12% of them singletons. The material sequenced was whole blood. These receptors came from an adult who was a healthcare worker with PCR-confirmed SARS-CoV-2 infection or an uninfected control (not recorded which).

The CDR3 protein is CAIRGQGRTNSPLHF. DNA of the CDR3: TGTGCCATCCGGGGACAGGGAAGAACTAATTCACCCCTCCACTTT. This rearrangement joins TRBV10-3 to TRBJ1-6; 9 bases fit TRBD1. Trimming took 8 bases from V and 6 from J; bases not matched to a gene: 8. Germline CDR1 is ENHRY and CDR2 is SYGVKD. The CDR3 sequence is 15 residues long.

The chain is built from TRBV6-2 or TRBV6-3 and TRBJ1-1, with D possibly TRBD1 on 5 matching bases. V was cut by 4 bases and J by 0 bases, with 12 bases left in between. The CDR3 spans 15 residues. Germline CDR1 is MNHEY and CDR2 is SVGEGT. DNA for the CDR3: TGTGCCAGCAGTTGGGCGACAGTAATGAACACTGAAGCTTTCTTT. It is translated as CASSWATVMNTEAFF.

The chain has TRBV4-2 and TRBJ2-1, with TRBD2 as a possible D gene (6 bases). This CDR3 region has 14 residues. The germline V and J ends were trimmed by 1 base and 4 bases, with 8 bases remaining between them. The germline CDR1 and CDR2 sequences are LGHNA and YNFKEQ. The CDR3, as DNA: TGTGCCAGCAGCCAAGTCGGGAGATACAATGAGCAGTTCTTC. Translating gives CASSQVGRYNEQFF.

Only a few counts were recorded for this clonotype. The CDR3, as DNA: TGCGCCAGCAGCGTAGACACCGACTATGGCTACACCTTC. Residues: CASSVDTDYGYTF. This rearrangement joins TRBV5-1 to TRBJ1-2; D remains ambiguous. Trimming left V 4 bases short and J 3 bases short, with 10 bases between. Germline CDR1 SGHRS, CDR2 YFSETQ. This CDR3 has 13 amino acids.

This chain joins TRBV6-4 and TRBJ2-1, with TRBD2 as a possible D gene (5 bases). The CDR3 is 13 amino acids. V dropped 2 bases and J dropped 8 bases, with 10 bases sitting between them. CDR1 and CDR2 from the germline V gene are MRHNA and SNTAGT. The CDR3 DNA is TGTGCCAGCAGTGACAGGGAGCTCGATGAGCAGTTCTTC. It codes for CASSDRELDEQFF.

The CDR3 here is CASSLSTAQETQYF. CDR3 DNA sequence: TGCGCCAGCAGCTTGTCGACAGCACAAGAGACCCAGTACTTC. The chain carries TRBV5-1 and TRBJ2-5; D perhaps matches TRBD1 (5 bases). CDR3 size: 14 residues. Trimming removed 1 base from V and 2 bases from J, with 9 bases in between. Germline V CDR1 and CDR2: SGHRS, YFSETQ.

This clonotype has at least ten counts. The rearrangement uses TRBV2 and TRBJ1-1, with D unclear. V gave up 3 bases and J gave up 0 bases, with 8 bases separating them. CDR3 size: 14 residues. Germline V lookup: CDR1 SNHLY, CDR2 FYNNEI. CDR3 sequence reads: CASSDWHMNTEAFF. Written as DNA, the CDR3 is TGTGCCAGCAGTGATTGGCACATGAACACTGAAGCTTTCTTT.

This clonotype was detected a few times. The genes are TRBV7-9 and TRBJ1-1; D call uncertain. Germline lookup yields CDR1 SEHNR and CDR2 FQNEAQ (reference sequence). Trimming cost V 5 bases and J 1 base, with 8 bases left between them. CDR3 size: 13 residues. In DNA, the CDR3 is TGTGCCAGCAGCCGCCCGGAGAACACTGAAGCTTTCTTT. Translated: CASSRPENTEAFF.

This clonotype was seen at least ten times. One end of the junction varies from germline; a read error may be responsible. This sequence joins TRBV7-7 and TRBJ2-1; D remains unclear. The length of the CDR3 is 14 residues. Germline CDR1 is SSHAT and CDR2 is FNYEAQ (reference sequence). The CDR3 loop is CASSLGPSRVEQFF. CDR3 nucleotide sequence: TGTGCTAGCAGCTTAGGACCGTCTCGGGTTGAGCAGTTCTTC.

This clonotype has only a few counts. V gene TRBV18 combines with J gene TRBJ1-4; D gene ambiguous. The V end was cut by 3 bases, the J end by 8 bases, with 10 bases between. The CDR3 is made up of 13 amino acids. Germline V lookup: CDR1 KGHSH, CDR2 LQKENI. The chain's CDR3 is CASSPWSREKLFF. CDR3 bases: TGTGCCAGCTCACCGTGGAGTAGAGAAAAACTGTTTTTT. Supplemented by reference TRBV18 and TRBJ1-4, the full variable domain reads NAGVMQNPRHLVRRRGQEARLRCSPMKGHSHVYWYRQLPEEGLKFMVYLQKENIIDESGMPKERFSAEFPKEGPSILRIQQVVRGDSAAYFCASSPWSREKLFFGSGTQLSVL.

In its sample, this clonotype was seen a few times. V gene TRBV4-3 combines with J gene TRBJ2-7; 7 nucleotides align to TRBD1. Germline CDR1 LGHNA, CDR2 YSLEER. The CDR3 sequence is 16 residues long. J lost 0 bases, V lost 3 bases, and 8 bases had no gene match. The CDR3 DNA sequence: TGCGCCAGCAGCCAGGCCGACAGGGATAGCTCCTACGAGCAGTACTTC. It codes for CASSQADRDSSYEQYF.

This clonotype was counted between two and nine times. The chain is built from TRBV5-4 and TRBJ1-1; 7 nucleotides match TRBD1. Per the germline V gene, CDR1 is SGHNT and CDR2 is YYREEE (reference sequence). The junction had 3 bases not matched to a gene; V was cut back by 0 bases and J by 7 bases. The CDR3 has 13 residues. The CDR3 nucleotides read TGTGCCAGCAGCTTGGGAGGGGGCCTTGAAGCTTTCTTT. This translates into CASSLGGGLEAFF.

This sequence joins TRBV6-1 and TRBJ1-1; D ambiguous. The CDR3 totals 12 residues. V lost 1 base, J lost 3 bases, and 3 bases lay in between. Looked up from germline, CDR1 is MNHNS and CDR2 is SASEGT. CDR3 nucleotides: TGTGCCAGCAGTGAAGAGTACACTGAAGCTTTCTTT. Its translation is CASSEEYTEAFF.

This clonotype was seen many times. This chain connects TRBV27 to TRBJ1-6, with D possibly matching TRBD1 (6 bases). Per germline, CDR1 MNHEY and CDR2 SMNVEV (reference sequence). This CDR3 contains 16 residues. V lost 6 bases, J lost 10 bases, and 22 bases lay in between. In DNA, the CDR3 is TGTGCCAGCAGCCAGAACTTCGGACAGAAAAACTCACCCCTCCACTTT. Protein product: CASSQNFGQKNSPLHF.

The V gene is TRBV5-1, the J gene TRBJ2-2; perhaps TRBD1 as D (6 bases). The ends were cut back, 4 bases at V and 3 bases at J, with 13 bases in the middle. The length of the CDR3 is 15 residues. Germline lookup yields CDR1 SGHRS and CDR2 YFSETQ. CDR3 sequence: CASSQQGPHTGELFF. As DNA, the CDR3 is TGCGCCAGCAGCCAGCAGGGGCCACACACCGGGGAGCTGTTTTTT.